This is a list of T cell receptor beta chains from one sample in a study of blood T cell repertoires in COVID-19. TCRdb's copy holds only in-frame clones and misses some; the assay was immunoSEQ multiplex PCR. The top ten clones hold 5.5% to 8.5% of a sample with more than 200,000 clones, 87% of them seen once. Sequenced: PBMCs or T cells enriched from blood (not recorded which). These receptors all come from a young man in a cohort exposed to, infected with or recovered from COVID-19 (not recorded which). CDR3s include the opening cysteine and the closing phenylalanine or tryptophan. D genes are given only for firm matches. Rows may omit the clone size; those that give it use once, few, many or a size class.

d_gene | j_gene | v_gene | abundance | CDR3nt | CDR3aa
TRBD2 | TRBJ2-1 | TRBV27 | once | TGTGCCAGCAGTTTAGTTGGCGGGAGTAGATCCTACAATGAGCAGTTCTTC | CASSLVGGSRSYNEQFF
. | TRBJ2-7 | TRBV6-5 | . | TGTGCCAGCAGTTACAGGCAGGACTATCGCGAGCAGTACTTC | CASSYRQDYREQYF
TRBD2 | TRBJ2-1 | TRBV4-1 | once | TGCGCCAGCAGCCCCGGTAGCCTAGCGGAATCCTACAATGAGCAGTTCTTC | CASSPGSLAESYNEQFF
. | TRBJ1-2 | TRBV5-1 | . | TGCGCCAGCAGCCTATCAGGGGCACTAGGGGTTGGCTACACCTTC | CASSLSGALGVGYTF
TRBD1 | TRBJ1-4 | TRBV24-1 | . | TGTGCCACCAGTCCAACAGGGGCCCGCGATAAACTGTTTTTT | CATSPTGARDKLFF
. | TRBJ1-1 | TRBV15 | . | TGTGCCACCAGCAGAGATAACATTCAAGAAGCTTTCTTT | CATSRDNIQEAFF
TRBD1 | TRBJ2-7 | TRBV24-1 | . | TGTGCCACCAGTGATTTGTCCGGGCCAGGGGGCTTCTACGAGCAGTACTTC | CATSDLSGPGGFYEQYF
TRBD1 | TRBJ2-6 | TRBV4-2 | . | TGTGCCAGCAGTCTAAATACAGACAGGGCTGGGGCCAACGTCCTGACTTTC | CASSLNTDRAGANVLTF
. | TRBJ1-2 | TRBV2 | . | TGTGCCAGCAGGCCCGGCGGGGGGATCGGCTATGGCTACACCTTC | CASRPGGGIGYGYTF
TRBD2 | TRBJ2-7 | TRBV13 | . | TGTGCCAGCAGTCTGACTAGCGGGCCACACTCCTACGAGCAGTACTTC | CASSLTSGPHSYEQYF
TRBD2 | TRBJ2-3 | TRBV11-3 | once | TGTGCCAGCAGCTCGGCCTCGGGCGGGAGAAGGACAGATACGCAGTATTTT | CASSSASGGRRTDTQYF
. | TRBJ2-1 | TRBV5-4 | once | TGTGCCAGCAGCTTGACAAGCGGAGACAATGAGCAGTTCTTC | CASSLTSGDNEQFF
TRBD2 | TRBJ2-3 | TRBV5-8 | . | TGTGCCAGCAGCGTTTCGGGACTAGCTGTGAGCACAGATACGCAGTATTTT | CASSVSGLAVSTDTQYF
. | TRBJ1-5 | TRBV28 | . | TGTGCCAGCAGTTTCGGGGGGGACAATCAGCCCCAGCATTTT | CASSFGGDNQPQHF
. | TRBJ2-7 | TRBV9 | . | TGTGCCAGCAGCGTAGGGGGTGGGGCGATAACCTACGAGCAGTACTTC | CASSVGGGAITYEQYF
TRBD2 | TRBJ2-7 | TRBV7-8 | . | TGTGCCAGCAGCCTGACTAGCGGGAGGGCCTACGAGCAGTACTTC | CASSLTSGRAYEQYF
. | TRBJ1-1 | TRBV5-8 | . | TGTGCCAGCAGCTTGACAGGCTTGAACACTGAAGCTTTCTTT | CASSLTGLNTEAFF
. | TRBJ1-3 | TRBV13 | . | TGTGCCAGCAGCTTAGAATCGGTTATCTCTGGAAACACCATATATTTT | CASSLESVISGNTIYF
TRBD2 | TRBJ2-1 | TRBV4-1 | medium-sized | TGCGCCAGCAGCCACGGCAGCGGGAGTTGGGACAATGAGCAGTTCTTC | CASSHGSGSWDNEQFF
. | TRBJ2-7 | TRBV5-5 | many | TGTGCCAGCAGCTTGGTGCCAGGCGTAAGCTACGAGCAGTACTTC | CASSLVPGVSYEQYF
. | TRBJ1-3 | TRBV4-2 | few | TGTGCCAGCAGCCGCCCCGTTTCCAAGGCGGAGGGAAACACCATATATTTT | CASSRPVSKAEGNTIYF
TRBD1 | TRBJ1-2 | TRBV28 | . | TGTGCCAGCAGGGCGACAGGGGCCTATGGCTACACCTTC | CASRATGAYGYTF
. | TRBJ2-3 | TRBV28 | . | TGTGCCAGCAGGCCCTTTGAGGCAGGGCGAGATACGCAGTATTTT | CASRPFEAGRDTQYF
TRBD2 | TRBJ2-7 | TRBV2 | . | TGTGCCAGCAGTGTAACTAGCGCCAACGAGCAGTACTTC | CASSVTSANEQYF
TRBD1 | TRBJ1-2 | TRBV28 | . | TGTGCCAGCAGTTTATACCGTTCGGACAGGGGCCTACATTTATATGGCTACACCTTC | CASSLYRSDRGLHLYGYTF
. | TRBJ1-5 | TRBV6-5 | . | TGTGCCAGCAGAGCTTCGGACAGACGGAATCAGCCCCAGCATTTT | CASRASDRRNQPQHF
TRBD1 | TRBJ1-1 | TRBV11-3 | . | TGTGCCAGCAGCTCCGGACAGGGCCAAAACACTGAAGCTTTCTTT | CASSSGQGQNTEAFF
. | TRBJ2-7 | TRBV9 | once | TGTGCCAGCAGCGTAGAGGGATTGGGAGTAGAAGTATTTAGCTACGAGCAGTACTTC | CASSVEGLGVEVFSYEQYF
. | TRBJ1-1 | TRBV7-9 | once | TGTGCCAGCAGCCCCCCGGGGGGACAAGTGAACACTGAAGCTTTCTTT | CASSPPGGQVNTEAFF
TRBD1 | TRBJ2-7 | TRBV5-1 | . | TGCGCCAGCAGCTTCCTAGGGACAGGGAACTACGAGCAGTACTTC | CASSFLGTGNYEQYF
. | TRBJ1-1 | TRBV27 | . | TGTGCCAGCAGCCAGGGCGCCACTGAAGCTTTCTTT | CASSQGATEAFF
. | TRBJ1-1 | TRBV5-1 | . | TGCGCCAGCAGCTTCGTGGGACTTGCAGGCACTGAAGCTTTCTTT | CASSFVGLAGTEAFF